This TCR beta chain was captured in a study of blood T cells in healthy people across ages. The wider study: Using template switching, researchers captured about one barcoded beta molecule for each two T cells. Study results and limitations: Per million T cells, TCR beta diversity dropped about linearly as age rose. Estimates of total diversity, which came from one million sequenced T cells, were considered to be underestimates.

Germline V gene data show CDR1 as MNHEY and CDR2 as SVGEGT. The CDR3 is 13 amino acids. The germline V and J ends were trimmed by 2 bases and 8 bases, with 10 bases remaining between them. A second PCR, run for about 7 to 11 cycles, used a sample-barcoded 5' primer plus a J-beta primer mix. Every molecule of cDNA carried a tag from a template-switch adaptor with 12 random nucleotides. MiXCR, applied by TCRdb to the 5' RACE reads, yields one record per CDR3 protein. Altogether 800,000 to 900,000 distinct CDR3 sequences are present, under 80% being singletons, with the ten largest covering around 30%. In the case of this clonotype: No antigen is known for it.

The chain links TRBV6-2 or TRBV6-3 to TRBJ2-1; D is ambiguous. The source is a man aged 25 to 40 in good health. Sample: blood. CDR3 loop: CASSYRVFDEQFF. The CDR3 DNA is TGTGCCAGCAGTTACAGGGTATTCGATGAGCAGTTCTTC.